What follows is one T cell receptor (beta chain) and its context. The target of this receptor is not known. No qualities accompany the bases; no much larger clone lies one base away. This sample stems from a study of identical twins (dated by TCRdb to about 2016). For context, the study as a whole: The study deep-sequenced TCR alpha and beta repertoires from monozygotic twins, unrelated adults of various ages and cord blood to test whether fetal clonotypes persist. To rule out contamination, replicate twin experiments were performed at different times with different library preparation protocols.

Points the paper makes about the study in general: In monozygotic twins, out-of-frame TCR alpha sharing was systematically underestimated by recombination models, although the models agreed with sharing between unrelated individuals. Compared with coincidental sharing between unrelated individuals, out-of-frame TCR alpha sequences shared between twins had an excess of sequences with low generation probability. Zero-insertion analyses could be partly confounded by invariant T cells such as MAIT and iNKT, though diverse VJ usage argued against such confounding for most clonotypes. In beta out-of-frame sequences, excess twin sharing was weaker, because having fewer shared sequences lowered the signal-to-noise ratio. Fewer insertions were carried by abundant cord blood beta clonotypes, a similar but weaker trend appeared in young adult naive repertoires, and no such trend appeared in memory repertoires. Because the same donors could not be followed over many years, the conclusions depended on cross-sectional statistical analysis.

All donors were healthy Caucasians. Three pairs of female monozygotic twins, all aged roughly 18 to 29 years, made up the twin cohort. CD4+ and CD8+ T cell populations were isolated with positive isolation kits from Invitrogen. The library came from 5' RACE. TCRdb names Illumina HiSeq 2000 as the instrument used. Template switching added a universal primer binding site, and the final cDNA carried a unique molecular identifier that allowed TCR cDNA molecules to be counted accurately. Specific primers in the conserved constant-segment region were used to synthesize first-strand cDNA for the TCR alpha and beta chains. To control for contamination, each cDNA library was double barcoded with a SMART-Mk sample barcode plus Illumina barcodes. TruSeq adapter sequences, together with Illumina sample barcodes, were added in two successive PCR steps. TCR alpha and beta cDNA libraries were sequenced on the Illumina HiSeq platform with custom primers. The authors' pipeline ran thus. MiGEC processed the raw reads to extract unique molecular identifiers, while MiXCR was used to determine the CDR3 positions. Recombination models were inferred per individual with the repgenHMM and IGoR tools using an EM algorithm. Shared clonotypes were analyzed with the tcR package in R, and sharing was normalized by the product of cloneset sizes. To study raw recombination without the effects of thymic and clonal selection, out-of-frame nonproductive sequences were analyzed. The public reads were run again by TCRdb, first through fastp at Q25 and then through MiXCR, and only productive beta chains were kept. When rows share a CDR3 protein, they turn into one entry using the most common DNA and genes. V and J calls and clone size were set by TCRdb, not the authors. Across this sample there are hundreds of thousands of distinct CDR3 sequences, with roughly an eighth seen only once. The ten largest clonotypes hold roughly 7% of the sample.

The sample also formed part of further work on yellow fever vaccine responses in identical twins. The second publication reports: According to the authors, in identical twins the way T cells responded to vaccination appeared partly convergent and partly personalized. The study precisely tracked vaccine-responding T cell clones in identical twins.

The sample was CD8+ T cells sorted from blood. The clonotype originates from a woman younger than 35 in good health.

This receptor carries the CDR3 CASSPTTTLAGGHVAGELFF. The nucleotide sequence is TGTGCCAGCAGCCCAACGACAACACTAGCGGGAGGTCATGTTGCCGGGGAGCTGTTTTTT. The chain is encoded by TRBV7-3 joined to TRBJ2-2, with TRBD2 identical over 12 junction bases. The CDR3 numbers 20 residues from cysteine through phenylalanine. Left in the record is the CDR3 DNA by itself, 60 bases read in frame from the first base. CDR1 and CDR2 are drawn from the germline V gene: SGHTA, FQGTGA. The junction shows trimming of 5 bases on V and 6 bases on J, and the gene matches do not reach 19 bases of it. The full variable domain, with segments outside the CDR3 supplied by the reference TRBV7-3 and TRBJ2-2 proteins, appears as GAGVSQTPSNKVTEKGKYVELRCDPISGHTALYWYRQSLGQGPEFLIYFQGTGAADDSGLPNDRFFAVRPEGSVSTLKIQRTERGDSAVYLCASSPTTTLAGGHVAGELFFGEGSRLTVL.